Presented here are 21 T cell receptor beta chains from one specimen sequenced in a study of T cell repertoires in cytomegalovirus infection. No antigens are known for them. TCRdb fed the reads into MiXCR, producing one record per CDR3 protein. There are 54,000 or so distinct CDR3 sequences in the sample; roughly 34% occur only once, and 70% lies in the top ten. The sample taken for sequencing was PBMCs, sequenced either directly or after in vitro stimulation (not recorded which). The receptors were gathered from a human donor in good health (CMV status not recorded). Some clones in this sample may be carry-over from other donors' samples.

This clonotype was detected many times. This rearrangement joins TRBV6-5 to TRBJ1-2; 10 bases map to TRBD1. CDR1 MNHEY and CDR2 SVGAGI come from the germline V gene. V lost 3 bases, J lost 4 bases, and 5 bases stayed unmatched. CDR3 length: 15 amino acids. This CDR3 reads CASSYMGQGTYGYTF. CDR3 coding DNA: TGTGCCAGCAGTTATATGGGACAGGGGACCTATGGCTACACCTTC.

CDR3 protein: CSASKGRGEAFF. The CDR3 DNA sequence: TGCAGTGCTAGTAAGGGCCGGGGCGAAGCTTTCTTT. The J gene is TRBJ1-1, the V gene TRBV20-1, with a tentative D call TRBD1 (5 bases). Germline V CDR1 and CDR2: DFQATT, SNEGSKA (reference sequence). This CDR3 contains 12 residues. The ends were cut back, 3 bases at V and 8 bases at J, with 13 bases in the middle.

The genes are TRBV6-2 or TRBV6-3 and TRBJ2-1; either TRBD1 or TRBD2 may supply D (5 bases each). The germline V gene encodes CDR1 MNHEY and CDR2 SVGEGT. Trimming removed 7 bases from V and 3 bases from J, with 16 bases in between. The CDR3 is 15 amino acids. CDR3 nucleotides: TGTGCCAGCAACCAGGGACCCCTAGACTACAATGAGCAGTTCTTC. Translated, it gives CASNQGPLDYNEQFF.

The V gene is TRBV27, the J gene TRBJ2-2; unclear D gene. Per the germline V gene, CDR1 is MNHEY and CDR2 is SMNVEV (reference sequence). The CDR3 contains 12 residues. V was cut by 5 bases and J by 5 bases, with 6 bases left in between. The DNA of the CDR3 is TGTGCCAGCAGTCCGGGTACCGGGGAGCTGTTTTTT. Protein product: CASSPGTGELFF.

This chain connects TRBV6-2 or TRBV6-3 to TRBJ2-5; 11 bases map to TRBD2. Germline values: CDR1 MNHEY, CDR2 SVGEGT. The CDR3 is 16 residues long. V dropped 4 bases and J dropped 1; count of bases not matched to a gene: 5. The CDR3 is CASSSLTSGSQETQYF. The CDR3, as DNA: TGTGCCAGCAGTTCGCTTACTAGCGGGAGCCAAGAGACCCAGTACTTC.

The chain uses TRBV7-9 and TRBJ2-3; the match to TRBD1 covers 11 bases. The germline CDR1 and CDR2 sequences are SEHNR and FQNEAQ (reference sequence). The CDR3 length is 15 residues. Losses at the gene ends were 4 bases for V and 1 base for J; bases not matched to a gene: 1. The CDR3 here is CASSSGQGGTDTQYF. CDR3 in DNA: TGTGCCAGCAGCTCGGGACAGGGGGGCACAGATACGCAGTATTTT.

This clonotype was detected only a few times. V and J are TRBV20-1 and TRBJ2-6; D not certain. The CDR3 consists of 16 residues. Trimming cost V 2 bases and J 0 bases, with 11 bases left between them. CDR1 is DFQATT, CDR2 SNEGSKA, per germline (reference sequence). The chain's CDR3 is CSARKGVGSGANVLTF. DNA for the CDR3: TGCAGTGCTAGAAAGGGCGTCGGCTCTGGGGCCAACGTCCTGACTTTC.

This clonotype was seen a few times. The gene calls are TRBV20-1 and TRBJ1-2, with D possibly TRBD1 on 6 matching bases. V was trimmed by 6 bases and J by 4 bases, leaving 12 bases between them. The CDR3 length is 12 residues. In germline, CDR1 is DFQATT, CDR2 SNEGSKA (reference sequence). CDR3 nucleotides: TGCAGTGCCAAAACAGGGTCCTATGGCTACACCTTC. Protein product: CSAKTGSYGYTF.

The CDR3 here is CASSQGIPGNTIYF. CDR3 in DNA: TGTGCCAGCAGCCAAGGTATCCCTGGAAACACCATATATTTT. The chain employs TRBV14 and TRBJ1-3; no firm D call. The germline V gene has CDR1 SGHDN and CDR2 FVKESK. The CDR3 totals 14 residues. Trimming shortened V by 1 base and J by 2 bases, and 6 bases separated the two germline ends.

This clonotype was counted between two and nine times. The V call is TRBV28, the J call TRBJ1-2, with D possibly TRBD1 on 5 matching bases. Germline CDR1 reads MDHEN; CDR2 reads SYDVKM. This CDR3 region has 13 residues. V lost 4 bases, J lost 0 bases, and 6 bases lay in between. The DNA for the CDR3 is TGTGCCAGCAGTTCAGGGACTAACTATGGCTACACCTTC. Amino acid sequence: CASSSGTNYGYTF.

This clonotype was seen a handful of times. The V and J genes are TRBV7-8 and TRBJ2-3; the D gene is possibly TRBD2 (6 bases). V shed 3 bases and J shed 1 base, with 11 bases lying between them. Per germline, CDR1 SGHVS and CDR2 FQNEAQ. This CDR3 is built from 15 residues. CDR3 sequence: CASSLRTTRTDTQYF. DNA of the CDR3: TGTGCCAGCAGCTTGCGGACTACCCGCACAGATACGCAGTATTTT.

A note on this clonotype: One end of the junction varies from germline; a read error may be responsible. The gene calls are TRBV28 and TRBJ1-5, with D uncertain. This CDR3 contains 13 residues. Germline V CDR1 and CDR2: MDHEN, SYDVKM. The CDR3 nucleotides read TGTGCCAGCAGTTTGGGTAGCGATCAGCCCCAGCATTTT. Translating gives CASSLGSDQPQHF.

This chain joins TRBV12-3 or TRBV12-4 and TRBJ1-1; no firm D call. Trimming took 7 bases from V and 4 from J, leaving 16 bases between them. The CDR3 loop spans 14 amino acids. The CDR3 here is CASTRPNSRTEAFF. DNA for the CDR3: TGTGCCAGCACCCGACCAAACAGTCGCACTGAAGCTTTCTTT.

This clonotype was counted between two and nine times. The rearrangement links TRBV7-9 to TRBJ1-6; TRBD1 aligns across 9 bases. The CDR3 has 15 residues. Per the germline V gene, CDR1 is SEHNR and CDR2 is FQNEAQ (reference sequence). V was pared by 5 bases and J by 7 bases, with 6 bases of the junction left unmatched. In DNA form, the CDR3 reads TGTGCCAGCAGCCCTTCCGGGACAGGGAATTCACCCCTCCACTTT. Encoded protein: CASSPSGTGNSPLHF.

This clonotype was picked up one time. V and J are TRBV27 and TRBJ1-1, with D tentatively TRBD1 (5 bases). V was clipped by 5 bases and J by 8 bases, with 15 bases between them. CDR3 length: 13 amino acids. CDR1 MNHEY and CDR2 SMNVEV come from the germline V gene (reference sequence). The CDR3, as DNA: TGTGCCAGCAGTCCCGTGGGGCCCGGGGAAGCTTTCTTT. Protein product: CASSPVGPGEAFF.

This clonotype was recorded at least ten times. V gene TRBV5-1 combines with J gene TRBJ1-5; D remains ambiguous. Per the germline V gene, CDR1 is SGHRS and CDR2 is YFSETQ. Trimming left V 0 bases short and J 1 base short, with 2 bases between. There are 13 residues in the CDR3. CDR3 region: CASSLESNQPQHF. CDR3 nucleotides: TGCGCCAGCAGCTTGGAAAGCAATCAGCCCCAGCATTTT. Full variable domain (outside the CDR3, taken from reference TRBV5-1 and TRBJ1-5): KAGVTQTPRYLIKTRGQQVTLSCSPISGHRSVSWYQQTPGQGLQFLFEYFSETQRNKGNFPGRFSGRQFSNSRSEMNVSTLELGDSALYLCASSLESNQPQHFGDGTRLSIL.

The DNA for the CDR3 is TGTGCCAGCAGTCGGGGGGAGCAGTACTTC. It yields the protein CASSRGEQYF. The genes are TRBV14 and TRBJ2-7, with a possible D match to TRBD2 (6 bases). V was clipped by 6 bases and J by 7 bases, with 7 bases between them. The CDR3 totals 10 residues. Germline loops: CDR1 SGHDN, CDR2 FVKESK.

The chain employs TRBV10-3 and TRBJ2-3; D possibly corresponds to TRBD2 (7 bases). The germline V and J ends were trimmed by 8 bases and 6 bases, with 15 bases remaining between them. Germline CDR1 is ENHRY and CDR2 is SYGVKD. The CDR3 contains 13 residues. Written as DNA, the CDR3 is TGTGCCATCGGAGGAGGGGGGGGGGATACGCAGTATTTT. Amino acids: CAIGGGGGDTQYF.

The genes are TRBV11-2 and TRBJ1-4; D uncertain. The length of the CDR3 is 15 residues. With 3 bases removed from V and 4 bases from J, the gap between germline ends came to 12 bases. The germline V gene encodes CDR1 SGHAT and CDR2 FQNNGV. The CDR3 is CASSFRGQNNEKLFF. CDR3 coding DNA: TGTGCCAGCAGCTTCAGAGGGCAGAATAATGAAAAACTGTTTTTT.

The chain combines TRBV11-2 with TRBJ1-2; 8 bases are shared with TRBD1. Germline V gene sequence: CDR1 SGHAT, CDR2 FQNNGV. Germline trimming cut 3 bases from V and 5 bases from J; bases unmatched to any gene: 8. The CDR3 consists of 15 residues. The CDR3 is CASSLGPGGAYGYTF. DNA of the CDR3: TGTGCCAGCAGCTTGGGACCAGGGGGCGCTTATGGCTACACCTTC.

The gene calls are TRBV4-1 and TRBJ2-7, with a tentative D call TRBD2 (6 bases). Germline loops: CDR1 MGHRA, CDR2 YSYEKL. With 2 bases removed from V and 3 bases from J, the gap between germline ends came to 20 bases. The CDR3 runs 17 residues. The CDR3 DNA is TGCGCCAGCAGCCAAAGCCTAAGGGGACCGGGACTCTACGAGCAGTACTTC. This encodes CASSQSLRGPGLYEQYF.